A selection of T cell receptor beta chains follows, all from one sample in a study of CD8+CD57+ T cells in acquired aplastic anemia. One entry per CDR3 protein results from TCRdb running MiXCR on the reads. This table has 200,000 to 250,000 distinct CDR3 sequences, about 44% appearing once. The sequencing sample was made of sorted CD4+, CD8+, or CD8+CD57+ T cells (not recorded which) from PBMCs. These receptors came from a human donor with aplastic anemia. The conserved cysteine and the conserved F or W are not part of the CDR3 here.

v_call	j_call	cdr3_aa
TRBV7-8	TRBJ1-1	ASSFEQGFEWRTEAF
TRBV5-1	TRBJ2-5	ASSFPLRGQQETQY
TRBV11-2	TRBJ2-5	ASSLVPGETQY
TRBV19	TRBJ1-1	ASSITGGGTEAF
TRBV30	TRBJ1-2	AARQGGHGYT
TRBV9	TRBJ2-7	ASSVGLAATSYEQY
TRBV19	TRBJ1-3	ASSNGGGRNTIY
TRBV7-9	TRBJ2-7	ASTDSKVGGYEQY
TRBV7-8	TRBJ1-1	ASTPSGAWDTEAF
TRBV6-5	TRBJ1-6	ASSTQGNNSPLH